A single sample gave rise to the 27 T cell receptor beta chains below, sequenced in a study of tumor-infiltrating lymphocytes in primary liver carcinoma. Germline DNA was also extracted, while the blood RNA originated from unsorted whole blood. From 500 ng of total RNA, TCR beta-specific cDNA was reverse-transcribed using a constant-region primer. Slightly modified ARM-PCR, run as three nested multiplex PCR rounds, produced the TCR beta libraries. The first two PCR rounds used TRBV1-TRBV30 primers with a Cbeta primer, around 10 cycles each. TCRdb re-analysed the multiplex PCR reads in MiXCR, keeping a single row per CDR3 protein. Of fewer than 350,000 distinct CDR3 sequences detected, roughly 60% appear once; the ten largest clones hold approximately 9.4%. Specimen: peripheral blood. Receptor source: a man in his forties with primary liver carcinoma and hepatitis B virus infection.

Worth noting for this clonotype: A read error is possible here, since a much larger clone lies one base away. The V and J genes are TRBV6-1 and TRBJ1-6; D possibly corresponds to TRBD1 (5 bases). This CDR3 has 15 residues. Germline V gene data show CDR1 as MNHNS and CDR2 as SASEGT. V lost 5 bases and J 10 bases, leaving 18 bases between the germline ends. As DNA, the CDR3 is TGTGCCAGCAGTCCGCGGAGAGGGGAGGGGTCACCCCTCCACTTT. It specifies CASSPRRGEGSPLHF.

The chain employs TRBV5-1 and TRBJ2-1; D gene unclear. The ends were cut back, 3 bases at V and 7 bases at J, with 11 bases in the middle. Germline lookup yields CDR1 SGHRS and CDR2 YFSETQ. This CDR3 has 13 amino acids. This CDR3 is CASSSEQINEQFF. CDR3 DNA sequence: TGCGCCAGCAGCTCGGAACAGATAAATGAGCAGTTCTTC.

V is TRBV6-1 and J is TRBJ2-1, with 13 bases aligning to TRBD2. The CDR3 covers 15 residues. The V segment lost 6 bases and the J segment 16 bases; nucleotides outside the gene matches: 15. Germline assignment: CDR1 MNHNS and CDR2 SASEGT. The CDR3 bases are TGTGCCAGCAGCGCGGGACTAGCGGGGTCTAATGAGGAATTCTTC. Residues: CASSAGLAGSNEEFF.

As for this clonotype: This sequence may be a read error, since a much larger clone differs from it by one base. The V and J genes are TRBV6-1 and TRBJ2-5; either TRBD1 or TRBD2 may supply D (6 bases each). CDR1 is MNHNS and CDR2 is SASEGT in the germline V gene. This CDR3 comprises 16 residues. The CDR3 sequence is CGSDKRGVAGQETQYF. CDR3 nucleotide sequence: TGTGGCAGCGACAAAAGGGGGGTGGCAGGGCAAGAGACCCAGTACTTC.

This clonotype was seen a handful of times. This may be a read error: a much more frequent sequence differs by one nucleotide. The rearrangement joins TRBV6-5 to TRBJ2-7, with 7 bases lining up with TRBD2. The germline CDR1 and CDR2 sequences are MNHEY and SVGAGI. The CDR3 extends over 14 amino acids. The junction had 7 bases not matched to a gene; V was cut back by 5 bases and J by 3 bases. The CDR3 DNA is TGTGCCAGCAGTCCAGGGAGGGCCGGCTACGAGCAGTACTTC. It yields the protein CASSPGRAGYEQYF.

Comment on this clonotype: With a much larger clone just one base away, this may be a read error. V is TRBV6-6 and J is TRBJ1-4; a possible D gene is TRBD1 (5 bases). The length of the CDR3 is 12 residues. Germline CDR1 MNHNY, CDR2 SVGAGI (reference sequence). V was shortened by 0 bases and J by 16 bases, with 12 bases between the two germline ends. The CDR3, as DNA: TGTGCCAGCAGTTACTCGATGGGGGACTCGTTTTTT. Its translation: CASSYSMGDSFF.

Remarks on this clonotype: A read error may account for a junction end that differs from germline. The chain joins TRBV29-1 to TRBJ2-5; unclear D gene. Germline V CDR1 and CDR2: SQVTM, ANQGSEA. The CDR3 has 12 residues. The CDR3: CSGRVGQEIQYF. The CDR3 nucleotides read TGCAGTGGTCGGGTGGGCCAGGAGATCCAGTACTTC.

About this clonotype: This may stem from a read error, because a much larger clone lies one nucleotide away. The CDR3, as DNA: TGTGCCAGCAGCTCTCGACATGGTTCTTTGCCGGAGACCCAGTACTTC. This codes for CASSSRHGSLPETQYF. This chain uses TRBV5-5 with TRBJ2-5; D is uncertain. The germline V gene has CDR1 SGHKS and CDR2 YYEKEE (reference sequence). This CDR3 has 16 amino acids. The ends were cut back, 3 bases at V and 5 bases at J, with 20 bases in the middle.

This clonotype was observed many times. J is TRBJ1-4 and V is TRBV6-6; 10 bases fit TRBD1. The CDR3 is made up of 15 amino acids. CDR1 is MNHNY, CDR2 SVGAGI, per germline (reference sequence). Trimming removed 4 bases from V and 10 bases from J; junction bases left unmatched: 9. CDR3 bases: TGTGCCAGCAGTTCCACGACAGGGGGCAGGGGAAAACTGTTTTTT. Amino acids: CASSSTTGGRGKLFF.

Comment on this clonotype: A read error is possible here, since a much larger clone lies one base away. The chain uses TRBV30 and TRBJ1-1; D ambiguous. V was clipped by 3 bases and J by 7 bases, with 9 bases between them. Germline CDR1 reads GTSNPN; CDR2 reads SVGIG (reference sequence). There are 11 residues in the CDR3. The CDR3 here is CAWRDSSEAFF. The CDR3 DNA follows: TGTGCCTGGAGGGACTCCAGTGAAGCTTTCTTT.

J is TRBJ1-1 and V is TRBV20-1, with 9 positions matching TRBD1. This CDR3 contains 13 residues. V was pared by 3 bases and J by 4 bases, with 3 bases of the junction left unmatched. CDR1 is DFQATT, CDR2 SNEGSKA, per germline (reference sequence). The CDR3 is CSARDRGSTEAFF. The CDR3 nucleotides are TGCAGTGCTAGGGACAGGGGATCCACTGAAGCTTTCTTT.

Worth noting for this clonotype: This may be a read error, as it is one base from a much larger clone. The chain has TRBV6-5 and TRBJ2-1; 10 bases fit TRBD2. The CDR3 extends over 14 amino acids. CDR1 MNHEY and CDR2 SVGAGI come from the germline V gene. The J segment lost 11 bases and the V segment lost 6 bases, leaving 10 bases of the junction unmatched. The CDR3 DNA is TGTGCCAGCAGCGAGGGACTAGCGAGAGGGCAGCAGTTCTTC. Protein sequence: CASSEGLARGQQFF.

The chain uses TRBV29-1 and TRBJ2-7, with D perhaps being TRBD1 or TRBD2 (6 bases each). Germline V gives CDR1 SQVTM, CDR2 ANQGSEA. The length of the CDR3 is 15 residues. Trimming cost V 2 bases and J 6 bases, with 20 bases left between them. The CDR3 nucleotides read TGCAGCGTTGAATCGGGGGCCGGCACTCCCTGCGAGCAGTACTTC. This translates into CSVESGAGTPCEQYF.

This clonotype has just a few counts. The chain recombines TRBV2 with TRBJ2-1; D possibly matches TRBD1 or TRBD2 (5 bases each). V gave up 11 bases and J gave up 7 bases, with 24 bases separating them. This CDR3 contains 15 residues. The germline gives CDR1 SNHLY, CDR2 FYNNEI. The CDR3 sequence is CASSPGADPLNEQFF. The CDR3 DNA reads as TGTGCCTCCAGCCCCGGGGCAGACCCTTTGAATGAGCAGTTCTTC.

About this clonotype itself: One end of the junction varies from germline; a read error may be responsible. V gene TRBV5-4 combines with J gene TRBJ2-3; the match to TRBD1 covers 7 bases. CDR1 is SGHNT and CDR2 is YYREEE in the germline V gene (reference sequence). The CDR3 runs to 15 residues. This CDR3 reads CASSFPGQSTDMQYF. For the CDR3, the DNA is TGTGCCAGCAGCTTCCCGGGACAGTCGACAGATATGCAGTATTTT.

V and J are TRBV20-1 and TRBJ2-5, with D unresolved. The germline V gene has CDR1 DFQATT and CDR2 SNEGSKA (reference sequence). V dropped 1 base and J dropped 6 bases, with 15 bases sitting between them. This CDR3 has 14 residues. The CDR3, as DNA: TGCAGTGCTAGAGCCTGGGCGGCCCCGCAGACCCAGTACTTC. This translates into CSARAWAAPQTQYF.

About this clonotype itself: A read error may be the cause here, since a much bigger clone is one base away. The chain employs TRBV5-5 and TRBJ2-2; TRBD2 might be the D (6 bases). This CDR3 contains 15 residues. The V gene's germline CDR1 is SGHKS and CDR2 YYEKEE (reference sequence). Between the trimmed V and J ends, which lost 4 bases and 4 bases, there was a span of 14 bases. The DNA for the CDR3 is TGTGCCAGCAGCCCGAGACTAGTGGCCACCGGGGAGCTGTTTTTT. It encodes CASSPRLVATGELFF.

With respect to this clonotype: A much larger clone differs by one base, so this may be a read error. V is TRBV6-1 and J is TRBJ2-3, with D perhaps TRBD1 or TRBD2 (5 bases each). The CDR3 extends over 13 amino acids. Germline loops: CDR1 MNHNS, CDR2 SASEGT. The V end lost 6 bases, the J end lost 5 bases, and 12 bases lay between the germline ends. The CDR3 spells CASRVTEGDTQYF. The DNA for the CDR3 is TGTGCCAGCAGAGTGACAGAGGGAGATACGCAGTATTTT.

There are many counts of this clonotype. The genes are TRBV6-2 or TRBV6-3 and TRBJ2-7, with TRBD1 as a possible D gene (5 bases). This CDR3 spans 14 amino acids. Germline values: CDR1 MNHEY, CDR2 SVGEGT. V was trimmed by 7 bases and J by 0 bases, leaving 13 bases between them. DNA of the CDR3: TGTGCCAGCACGGTCAGGGTTGCCTCCTACGAGCAGTACTTC. Translation: CASTVRVASYEQYF.

The chain is built from TRBV12-3 or TRBV12-4 and TRBJ2-2; D possibly corresponds to TRBD1 (7 bases). V lost 2 bases and J lost 4, with 11 bases in between. The CDR3 is made up of 15 amino acids. The CDR3 region is CASSLQGGGTGELFF. The CDR3 DNA is TGTGCCAGCAGTTTACAGGGGGGAGGCACCGGGGAGCTGTTTTTT.

This clonotype was recorded at least ten times. The genes are TRBV4-2 and TRBJ2-7, with D hard to call. The CDR3 consists of 15 residues. Trimming shortened V by 0 bases and J by 4 bases, and 13 bases separated the two germline ends. The germline V gene encodes CDR1 LGHNA and CDR2 YNFKEQ. The CDR3 protein is CASSQDAQIGYEQYF. The CDR3 region has the DNA TGTGCCAGCAGCCAAGATGCCCAGATAGGGTACGAGCAGTACTTC.

Of note for this clonotype: Its ends do not fully match the called genes, so a read error is possible. The chain couples TRBV11-2 to TRBJ2-3; D tentatively reads TRBD1 or TRBD2 (5 bases each). The CDR3 length is 16 residues. CDR1 and CDR2 from the germline V gene are SGHAT and FQNNGV. In DNA form, the CDR3 reads TGTGTCAGCAGCTTAGGTGGGACCAGCGTAACAAATACGCACTATTTT. Protein sequence: CVSSLGGTSVTNTHYF.

The chain combines TRBV7-9 with TRBJ2-3; D is ambiguous. Trimming removed 5 bases at V and 10 bases at J, with 13 bases between. Germline lookup yields CDR1 SEHNR and CDR2 FQNEAQ (reference sequence). This CDR3 region has 12 residues. The CDR3 loop is CASSPISLPQYF. The CDR3 region has the DNA TGTGCCAGCAGCCCAATATCTCTTCCGCAGTATTTT.

The genes are TRBV19 and TRBJ2-2; D gene ambiguous. The ends were cut back, 5 bases at V and 4 bases at J, with 20 bases in the middle. Germline CDR1 and CDR2: LNHDA and SQIVND (reference sequence). The CDR3 loop spans 17 amino acids. CDR3: CASSPLGLGAGTGELFF. The DNA for the CDR3 is TGTGCCAGTAGTCCCCTTGGGCTTGGCGCAGGCACCGGGGAGCTGTTTTTT.

A note on this clonotype: Possible read error: a much larger clone is one base away. The chain couples TRBV7-9 to TRBJ2-1, with D uncertain. This CDR3 has 12 amino acids. Germline CDR1 and CDR2: SEHNR and FQNEAQ (reference sequence). The V gene lost 9 bases and the J gene lost 9 bases, with 15 bases spanning the gap. The CDR3 spells CARSTGGIEQFF. CDR3 bases: TGTGCCAGGAGCACCGGTGGGATTGAGCAGTTCTTC.

The count of this clonotype is one. Just one base apart from a much larger clone, this may be a read error. The CDR3 sequence: CASSLVGSYLDTQYF. CDR3 bases: TGTGCCAGCAGTTTAGTCGGTAGCTACCTAGATACGCAGTATTTT. This chain links TRBV12-3 or TRBV12-4 with TRBJ2-3; no clear D gene. Trimming left V 1 base short and J 5 bases short, with 13 bases between. The CDR3 has 15 residues.

Comment on this clonotype: An end of the junction does not agree with germline; a read error may underlie this. The chain combines TRBV11-1 with TRBJ2-7, with D perhaps TRBD1 or TRBD2 (6 bases each). Germline V gene lookup returns CDR1 SGHAT and CDR2 FQDESV (reference sequence). CDR3 length: 11 residues. In nucleotides, the CDR3 is TGTGCCAACAGCCTGGGGGGCGAGCAGTACTTT. It is translated as CANSLGGEQYF.